This T cell receptor beta chain was sequenced in a study of siplizumab effects on memory and regulatory T cells. General study findings and limits: Confirmation that proliferating Tregs from siplizumab cultures had suppressive function was not obtained. The mean Treg-derived percentage of mappable alloreactive CD4+ clones was approximately 70% with siplizumab compared with 26.9% in controls.

Concerning this clone: Its antigen is not identified.

Assay: immunoSEQ multiplex PCR; the TCRdb copy retains only in-frame clones and omits some. The sample contains around 100,000 clones, roughly 90% of which appear only once. The germline gives CDR1 MNHNS, CDR2 SASEGT. CDR3 size: 15 residues. Trimming cost V 4 bases and J 0 bases, with 7 bases left between them. Specimen: CD4+ T cells sorted from blood. This chain connects TRBV6-1 to TRBJ2-6; D is perhaps TRBD1 (6 bases). The receptor's source is a human donor in good health. The CDR3 nucleotides are TGTGCCAGCAGTGGGACAGTCTCTGGGGCCAACGTCCTGACTTTC. Translated: CASSGTVSGANVLTF.